The present T cell receptor (beta chain) was sequenced within a study of long-term antiretroviral therapy in people with HIV. Sequencing used immunoSEQ v3.0 at survey level. A per-sample goal of roughly 35,000-55,000 T-cell genomes was targeted by sequencing. Method: immunoSEQ multiplex PCR; TCRdb's copy keeps in-frame clones and lacks some. The repertoire holds more than 25,000 clones, with roughly 90% as singletons. Study results and limitations: Post-ART samples showed increased diversity that remained below transplant donor control levels.

Every specimen held between roughly 0.95-10 million cryopreserved PBMC. These were thawed and washed before DNA extraction. CDR1 and CDR2 from the germline V gene are SGHKS and YYEKEE (reference sequence). The V gene lost 2 bases and the J gene lost 5 bases, with 13 bases spanning the gap. The CDR3 sequence is 14 residues long. On this clone: Antigen: not known.

Sample: unsorted PBMCs, taken 1.8 years after starting antiretroviral therapy. The V call is TRBV5-5, the J call TRBJ2-5; a possible D gene is TRBD1 (5 bases). The sequence was obtained from a woman under 30 with HIV. The CDR3 DNA sequence: TGTGCCAGCAGCTTTGGTGGTAACAGGGAGACCCAGTACTTC. Translation: CASSFGGNRETQYF.